A single sample is the source of the 17 T cell receptor beta chains below, sequenced in a study of blood T cell repertoires in COVID-19. Some clones are missing from TCRdb's copy, which holds only in-frame ones; the method was immunoSEQ multiplex PCR. Of some 240,000 clones listed, roughly 90% are singletons. Material: peripheral blood. The source of these receptors is a man between 60 and 70 years old who had recovered from COVID-19.

The J gene is TRBJ2-7, the V gene TRBV7-9; no reliable D call. Trimming shortened V by 1 base and J by 0 bases, and 10 bases separated the two germline ends. The CDR3 spans 15 residues. Germline V gene data show CDR1 as SEHNR and CDR2 as FQNEAQ (reference sequence). Here the CDR3 reads CASSLGVASSYEQYF. The CDR3 DNA reads TGTGCCAGCAGCTTAGGGGTAGCCAGCTCCTACGAGCAGTACTTC.

The chain uses TRBV5-1 and TRBJ1-2; D may be TRBD1 (6 bases). The germline V gene has CDR1 SGHRS and CDR2 YFSETQ. The V end lost 1 base, the J end lost 7 bases, and 11 bases lay between the germline ends. This CDR3 comprises 13 residues. In nucleotides, the CDR3 is TGCGCCAGCAGCTTGTCGGGGGGCGCTGGCTACACCTTC. As protein: CASSLSGGAGYTF.

The chain joins TRBV7-9 to TRBJ1-4; 8 nucleotides agree with TRBD1. After removal of 1 base from V and 7 bases from J, the junction contained 11 bases not matched to a gene. This CDR3 comprises 17 residues. Germline-derived CDR1 and CDR2 are SEHNR and FQNEAQ (reference sequence). CDR3 sequence (DNA): TGTGCCAGCAGCTTAGGTCTCCAGGGGGCGTACCTTGAAAAACTGTTTTTT. This encodes CASSLGLQGAYLEKLFF.

The chain links TRBV11-3 to TRBJ2-2; 9 nucleotides agree with TRBD2. The CDR3 contains 16 residues. Trimming cost V 1 base and J 8 bases; bases outside gene matches: 8. CDR1 is SGHNT, CDR2 YENEEA, per germline. DNA for the CDR3: TGTGCCAGCAGCTTAGCTCCGCGGGGGGGCCTGGGGGAGCTGTTTTTT. It yields the protein CASSLAPRGGLGELFF.

For this clone: The same CDR3 is also encoded by other DNA sequences in this sample. The chain links TRBV9 to TRBJ1-1; no clear D gene. The V end lost 2 bases, the J end lost 1 base, and 6 bases lay between the germline ends. From germline, CDR1 is SGDLS and CDR2 YYNGEE. CDR3 length equals 13 residues. In nucleotides, the CDR3 is TGTGCCAGCAGCGTCCGGGAGAACACTGAAGCTTTCTTT. Protein product: CASSVRENTEAFF.

V and J are TRBV5-1 and TRBJ2-1, with 11 bases matching TRBD2. The CDR3 totals 14 residues. Germline CDR1 reads SGHRS; CDR2 reads YFSETQ. V shed 3 bases, J shed 15 bases, and the junction held 11 bases outside the gene matches. CDR3 DNA: TGCGCCAGCAGCTCGACCCTTAGCGGGGGGGCTTTGTTCTTC. This encodes CASSSTLSGGALFF.

J is TRBJ1-6 and V is TRBV12-3 or TRBV12-4; D uncertain. This CDR3 has 12 amino acids. The germline V and J ends were trimmed by 6 bases and 11 bases, with 11 bases remaining between them. DNA for the CDR3: TGTGCCAGCAGCCTGTCCTATCCACCCCTCCACTTT. The encoded protein is CASSLSYPPLHF.

The rearrangement links TRBV25-1 to TRBJ1-4, with a tentative D call TRBD1 (6 bases). Trimming cost V 1 base and J 4 bases, with 10 bases left between them. The germline V gene has CDR1 MGHDK and CDR2 SYGVNS. The CDR3 extends over 15 amino acids. This CDR3 is CASSELTGLNEKLFF. The DNA for the CDR3 is TGTGCCAGCAGTGAATTGACAGGCCTTAATGAAAAACTGTTTTTT.

J is TRBJ2-3 and V is TRBV2; 7 nucleotides match TRBD2. The CDR3 runs 15 residues. The ends lost 8 bases at V and 2 bases at J; junction bases unmatched: 10. Germline V gene lookup returns CDR1 SNHLY and CDR2 FYNNEI. The CDR3 spells CASSQLAVNTDTQYF. In nucleotides, the CDR3 is TGTGCCAGCTCCCAGCTAGCGGTGAACACAGATACGCAGTATTTT.

The J gene is TRBJ1-1, the V gene TRBV24-1, with no clear D. Germline CDR1 KGHDR, CDR2 SFDVKD. V shed 5 bases and J shed 0 bases, with 9 bases lying between them. The length of the CDR3 is 14 residues. The DNA for the CDR3 is TGTGCCACCAGTGGAGGGTCAATGAACACTGAAGCTTTCTTT. Encoded protein: CATSGGSMNTEAFF.

This clone appeared once. This chain joins TRBV7-5 and TRBJ2-1; the D call in the table, TRBD1, was not verified against the DNA. TRBV7-5 is a known pseudogene. This CDR3 comprises 16 residues. As DNA, the CDR3 is TGTGCCAGAAGCTTAGTATGGCAGGGGGTTTTGGATGAGCAGTTCTTC. This gives the protein CARSLVWQGVLDEQFF.

The rearrangement links TRBV2 to TRBJ2-3, with D perhaps TRBD1 (6 bases). In germline, CDR1 is SNHLY, CDR2 FYNNEI. This CDR3 contains 15 residues. With 8 bases removed from V and 0 bases from J, the gap between germline ends came to 15 bases. CDR3 sequence: CASQGQRASTDTQYF. The CDR3 bases are TGTGCCAGCCAGGGGCAGAGAGCTAGCACAGATACGCAGTATTTT. Supplemented by reference TRBV2 and TRBJ2-3, the full variable domain reads EPEVTQTPSHQVTQMGQEVILRCVPISNHLYFYWYRQILGQKVEFLVSFYNNEISEKSEIFDDQFSVERPDGSNFTLKIRSTKLEDSAMYFCASQGQRASTDTQYFGPGTRLTVL.

The V call is TRBV24-1, the J call TRBJ2-3; tentatively, D is TRBD1 (6 bases). The CDR3 sequence is 14 residues long. V lost 6 bases and J 5 bases, leaving 14 bases between the germline ends. Germline V gene sequence: CDR1 KGHDR, CDR2 SFDVKD. The CDR3 reads CATSIQGQGDTQYF. CDR3 nucleotide sequence: TGTGCCACCAGTATACAGGGCCAAGGAGATACGCAGTATTTT.

This chain joins TRBV3-1 (or the pseudogene TRBV3-2) and TRBJ1-1; 8 bases fit TRBD1. Germline assignment: CDR1 LGHDT and CDR2 YNNKEL (reference sequence). The CDR3 spans 16 residues. V shed 4 bases and J 1 base; nucleotides not matched to a gene: 8. CDR3 sequence reads: CASSLLPGTGNTEAFF. CDR3 nucleotides: TGTGCCAGCAGCCTACTGCCGGGGACAGGGAACACTGAAGCTTTCTTT.

J is TRBJ2-4 and V is TRBV24-1; 7 positions match TRBD1. CDR1 KGHDR and CDR2 SFDVKD come from the germline V gene. The CDR3 is 14 residues long. V was pared by 5 bases and J by 3 bases, with 3 bases of the junction left unmatched. The CDR3 region is CATSASGGKNIQYF. CDR3 sequence (DNA): TGTGCCACCAGTGCCTCAGGGGGCAAAAACATTCAGTACTTC.

This clone was observed a single time. The CDR3 loop reads CASSPWAENNSPLHF. Written as DNA, the CDR3 is TGTGCCAGCAGCCCCTGGGCAGAGAATAATTCACCCCTCCACTTT. V gene TRBV3-1 (or the pseudogene TRBV3-2) combines with J gene TRBJ1-6, with no clear D. CDR3 length: 15 residues. V lost 4 bases to trimming and J lost 5 bases, with 12 bases between them. CDR1 is LGHDT, CDR2 YNNKEL, per germline (reference sequence).

This chain connects TRBV4-1 to TRBJ1-5, with 10 positions matching TRBD1. From germline, CDR1 is MGHRA and CDR2 YSYEKL. The ends lost 0 bases at V and 4 bases at J; junction bases unmatched: 9. This CDR3 spans 18 amino acids. The CDR3 is CASSQDLFLGQGNQPQHF. The DNA of the CDR3 is TGCGCCAGCAGCCAAGATTTGTTTTTGGGACAGGGGAATCAGCCCCAGCATTTT.